The 27 T cell receptor beta chains listed next were all sequenced from one sample in a study of human T cells and chemical hapten exposure (dated by TCRdb to the early 2020s). The library relied on RACE. TCRdb lists the instrument as NextSeq 500. TCRdb passed the public sequencing reads through fastp at Q25 and MiXCR, retaining productive beta sequences. Every entry covers one CDR3 protein and lists the most common genes and DNA from its rows. Counted in this sample were around 190,000 distinct CDR3 sequences; approximately 20% of them appeared once. The top ten clones comprise about 6.7% of the sample. The intended sense of this specimen's time point label: patch test 1, 2 weeks after DPC sensitization. According to the study, the label for this sample's treatment or condition signals: therapeutic diphenylcyclopropenone sensitization with weekly scalp DPC. The specimen was whole blood, collected in connection with sensitization to the hapten diphenylcyclopropenone (DPC). All receptors come from a woman aged 50 to 60 with alopecia areata. Some clones in this sample may be carry-over from other donors' samples.

The chain carries TRBV29-1 and TRBJ1-5, with TRBD1 matching 8 bases. The junction had 4 bases not matched to a gene; V was cut back by 6 bases and J by 3 bases. From germline, CDR1 is SQVTM and CDR2 ANQGSEA. CDR3 length equals 13 residues. The CDR3 loop reads CSVAGGVNQPQHF. CDR3 sequence (DNA): TGCAGCGTGGCAGGGGGCGTCAATCAGCCCCAGCATTTT. Complete variable domain (other parts from reference TRBV29-1 and TRBJ1-5): SAVISQKPSRDICQRGTSLTIQCQVDSQVTMMFWYRQQPGQSLTLIATANQGSEATYESGFVIDKFPISRPNLTFSTLTVSNMSPEDSSIYLCSVAGGVNQPQHFGDGTRLSIL.

The gene calls are TRBV7-2 and TRBJ2-5; D is ambiguous. Germline V gene lookup returns CDR1 SGHTA and CDR2 FQGNSA. Between the trimmed V and J ends, which lost 1 base and 2 bases, there was a span of 11 bases. This CDR3 is 15 amino acids long. For the CDR3, the DNA is TGTGCCAGCAGCTTAGTAGTGGCTAGTCAAGAGACCCAGTACTTC. Amino acid sequence: CASSLVVASQETQYF.

This clonotype was seen a few times. The V gene is TRBV20-1, the J gene TRBJ2-1, with 13 nucleotides matching TRBD2. Germline CDR1 DFQATT, CDR2 SNEGSKA (reference sequence). With 3 bases clipped from V and 9 bases from J, the junction kept 11 bases outside the gene matches. CDR3 length: 16 amino acids. CDR3: CSARDPGLAGLGEQFF. The CDR3 bases are TGCAGTGCTAGGGACCCGGGACTAGCGGGACTGGGTGAGCAGTTCTTC.

This clonotype was picked up many times. This chain joins TRBV20-1 and TRBJ1-4; D not resolved. Germline V gene data show CDR1 as DFQATT and CDR2 as SNEGSKA (reference sequence). The CDR3 spans 13 residues. The V and J ends lost 3 bases and 7 bases respectively, with 12 bases between them. Here the CDR3 reads CSASEGWAEKLFF. Written as DNA, the CDR3 is TGCAGTGCTAGTGAGGGATGGGCTGAAAAACTGTTTTTT.

This clonotype came up many times. The chain links TRBV5-1 to TRBJ1-1; tentative D call: TRBD1 (5 bases). Trimming removed 0 bases at V and 11 bases at J, with 17 bases between. CDR1 SGHRS and CDR2 YFSETQ come from the germline V gene. The length of the CDR3 is 14 residues. CDR3: CASSLGQSRALAFF. For the CDR3, the DNA is TGCGCCAGCAGCTTGGGACAGTCCCGGGCATTGGCTTTCTTT.

This chain joins TRBV12-3 or TRBV12-4 and TRBJ2-4; D tentatively fits TRBD1 or TRBD2 (5 bases each). Trimming left V 5 bases short and J 8 bases short, with 10 bases between. The CDR3 extends over 12 amino acids. CDR3 in amino acids: CASSLLGDIQYF. DNA for the CDR3: TGTGCCAGCAGTCTCTTGGGGGACATTCAGTACTTC.

V is TRBV7-2 and J is TRBJ2-5; TRBD2 aligns across 10 bases. The CDR3 runs 16 residues. Germline CDR1 and CDR2: SGHTA and FQGNSA. V lost 2 bases and J lost 7; bases outside the gene matches: 10. The CDR3 DNA is TGTGCCAGCAGCTTAAGAATGCTAGCGGGAGCCGGGACCCAGTACTTC. Protein product: CASSLRMLAGAGTQYF.

This clonotype was seen a handful of times. The chain recombines TRBV5-6 with TRBJ1-1, with D tentatively TRBD1 (6 bases). This CDR3 spans 13 amino acids. The V and J ends lost 5 bases and 1 base respectively, with 9 bases between them. Germline V CDR1 and CDR2: SGHDT, YYEEEE. CDR3 amino acids: CASRRDKNTEAFF. CDR3 bases: TGTGCCAGCAGGCGGGACAAGAACACTGAAGCTTTCTTT. Full variable domain (rest looked up from reference TRBV5-6 and TRBJ1-1): DAGVTQSPTHLIKTRGQQVTLRCSPKSGHDTVSWYQQALGQGPQFIFQYYEEEERQRGNFPDRFSGHQFPNYSSELNVNALLLGDSALYLCASRRDKNTEAFFGQGTRLTVV.

This chain joins TRBV7-9 and TRBJ2-1; D tentatively reads TRBD1 or TRBD2 (5 bases each). The germline gives CDR1 SEHNR, CDR2 FQNEAQ (reference sequence). Trimming stripped 4 bases from V and 9 bases from J, with 22 bases between. The CDR3 length is 16 residues. CDR3 loop: CASSSNPQRGAGEQFF. The CDR3 region has the DNA TGTGCCAGCAGCTCTAATCCGCAGAGGGGTGCTGGTGAGCAGTTCTTC.

The rearrangement joins TRBV5-1 to TRBJ2-3; D unresolved. The germline V gene has CDR1 SGHRS and CDR2 YFSETQ. With 0 bases removed from V and 0 bases from J, the gap between germline ends came to 14 bases. The CDR3 is made up of 17 amino acids. The CDR3 loop is CASSLGLPSPSTDTQYF. In nucleotides, the CDR3 is TGCGCCAGCAGCTTGGGGTTACCCTCCCCTAGCACAGATACGCAGTATTTT.

This clonotype was counted only a few times. The chain links TRBV9 to TRBJ2-2; D might be TRBD2 (6 bases). The CDR3 totals 16 residues. CDR1 and CDR2 (germline): SGDLS, YYNGEE. Between the trimmed V and J ends, which lost 0 bases and 7 bases, there was a span of 16 bases. The CDR3 nucleotides read TGTGCCAGCAGCGTAGCGTTGTGGCGGGAAGGCGGGGAGCTGTTTTTT. This codes for CASSVALWREGGELFF.

This clonotype was found a few times. The rearrangement uses TRBV4-1 and TRBJ1-2, with 11 bases fitting TRBD1. V lost 5 bases, J lost 2 bases, and 7 bases stayed unmatched. This CDR3 is 16 amino acids long. Germline CDR1 and CDR2: MGHRA and YSYEKL. This CDR3 reads CASSNRDRGFNYGYTF. The CDR3 DNA sequence: TGCGCCAGCAGCAACCGGGACAGGGGGTTCAACTATGGCTACACCTTC.

This clonotype occurred many times. The V and J genes are TRBV7-2 and TRBJ1-6, with D perhaps TRBD1 (6 bases). V dropped 1 base and J dropped 9 bases, with 13 bases sitting between them. Germline CDR1 SGHTA, CDR2 FQGNSA. The CDR3 spans 15 residues. The CDR3 here is CASSLGAGAASPLHF. The CDR3 DNA reads as TGTGCCAGCAGCTTAGGGGCGGGGGCAGCTTCACCCCTCCACTTT.

DNA of the CDR3: TGTGCCAGCAGCCAATATACAGGCCTAAGCTCCTACAATGAGCAGTTCTTC. It yields the protein CASSQYTGLSSYNEQFF. The V call is TRBV11-1, the J call TRBJ2-1, with a possible D match to TRBD1 (5 bases). V shed 5 bases and J shed 0 bases, with 17 bases lying between them. The CDR3 spans 17 residues. Per the germline V gene, CDR1 is SGHAT and CDR2 is FQDESV (reference sequence).

This chain uses TRBV5-1 with TRBJ2-2; 9 bases are a match to TRBD1. V was pared by 4 bases and J by 1 base, with 2 bases of the junction left unmatched. This CDR3 is 15 amino acids long. Germline-derived CDR1 and CDR2 are SGHRS and YFSETQ. CDR3 sequence: CASSRGQGNTGELFF. In DNA, the CDR3 is TGCGCCAGCAGCCGGGGACAGGGGAACACCGGGGAGCTGTTTTTT.

The V call is TRBV9, the J call TRBJ2-1; 9 bases fit TRBD2. The CDR3 extends over 17 amino acids. V lost 5 bases to trimming and J lost 3 bases; unmatched junction nucleotides: 12. Germline CDR1 SGDLS, CDR2 YYNGEE. Here the CDR3 DNA reads TGTGCCAGCAGTCCTTCCCCTAGCGGGAAAATCTACAATGAGCAGTTCTTC. Residues: CASSPSPSGKIYNEQFF.

The J gene is TRBJ2-2, the V gene TRBV29-1, with D perhaps TRBD1 (5 bases). This CDR3 comprises 14 residues. V was pared by 6 bases and J by 2 bases, with 13 bases between. Germline-derived CDR1 and CDR2 are SQVTM and ANQGSEA. The CDR3 spells CSVDTGRNTGELFF. As DNA, the CDR3 is TGCAGCGTCGATACAGGTCGAAACACCGGGGAGCTGTTTTTT.

This clonotype was observed a few times. The genes are TRBV6-6 and TRBJ2-4; 8 nucleotides match TRBD2. The CDR3 is 16 residues long. V lost 4 bases, J lost 1 base, and 6 bases stayed unmatched. Germline assignment: CDR1 MNHNY and CDR2 SVGAGI (reference sequence). The CDR3 sequence: CASSSLRTSAKNIQYF. Written as DNA, the CDR3 is TGTGCCAGCAGTTCACTCCGGACTAGCGCCAAAAACATTCAGTACTTC.

The sample holds a few counts of this clonotype. The gene calls are TRBV6-4 and TRBJ2-3, with TRBD2 matching over 9 bases. CDR3 length: 15 residues. Germline loops: CDR1 MRHNA, CDR2 SNTAGT. V lost 5 bases, J lost 0 bases, and 3 bases stayed unmatched. As DNA, the CDR3 is TGTGCCAGCAGTCGACTAGCGGACAGCACAGATACGCAGTATTTT. This gives the protein CASSRLADSTDTQYF.

This clonotype showed up just a few times. The chain carries TRBV29-1 and TRBJ2-7; 8 bases are shared with TRBD2. V lost 7 bases to trimming and J lost 5 bases; unmatched junction nucleotides: 7. The CDR3 length is 12 residues. The V gene's germline CDR1 is SQVTM and CDR2 ANQGSEA. CDR3 region: CSAGTSSHEQYF. The CDR3 coding sequence is TGCAGCGCCGGGACTAGTAGCCACGAGCAGTACTTC.

The chain joins TRBV7-2 to TRBJ2-5; the D gene could be TRBD1 or TRBD2 (5 bases each). There are 15 residues in the CDR3. Trimming left V 0 bases short and J 5 bases short, with 13 bases between. In germline, CDR1 is SGHTA, CDR2 FQGNSA. The CDR3 DNA reads TGTGCCAGCAGCTTAGCGCGAGGGGCGAGTGAGACCCAGTACTTC. Its translation is CASSLARGASETQYF.

A single count supports this clonotype. The genes are TRBV20-1 and TRBJ2-3; 10 bases align to TRBD2. Trimming cost V 6 bases and J 5 bases; bases outside gene matches: 8. There are 14 residues in the CDR3. Germline CDR1 and CDR2: DFQATT and SNEGSKA (reference sequence). CDR3: CSAQVLAGVDTQYF. CDR3 bases: TGCAGTGCCCAAGTTCTAGCGGGAGTAGATACGCAGTATTTT.

Only a few counts were recorded for this clonotype. This chain uses TRBV20-1 with TRBJ1-2, with a possible D match to TRBD1 (5 bases). Germline V gives CDR1 DFQATT, CDR2 SNEGSKA (reference sequence). Deletions cut 3 bases from V and 6 bases from J, with 14 bases between. CDR3 length equals 13 residues. The CDR3 reads CSARSQGSNGYTF. CDR3 DNA sequence: TGCAGTGCTAGGTCGCAGGGTTCCAATGGCTACACCTTC.

This chain uses TRBV10-3 with TRBJ1-2; D unclear. The CDR3 length is 11 residues. V was clipped by 4 bases and J by 4 bases, with 4 bases between them. Looked up from germline, CDR1 is ENHRY and CDR2 is SYGVKD. CDR3 coding DNA: TGTGCCATCAGTGGGAGCTATGGCTACACCTTC. Protein product: CAISGSYGYTF.

This clonotype turned up a few times. This sequence joins TRBV19 and TRBJ1-5; TRBD1 aligns across 8 bases. The CDR3 has 13 residues. Per germline, CDR1 LNHDA and CDR2 SQIVND (reference sequence). J gave up 5 bases and V 10 bases, and 7 bases lay outside the gene matches. The CDR3 loop is CATSTGVYQPQHF. For the CDR3, the DNA is TGTGCCACCTCGACAGGGGTATATCAGCCCCAGCATTTT.

The chain recombines TRBV9 with TRBJ1-3; TRBD1 is a possible D gene (5 bases). The CDR3 consists of 14 residues. The germline CDR1 and CDR2 sequences are SGDLS and YYNGEE. V was pared by 0 bases and J by 8 bases, with 12 bases between. CDR3 region: CASSVDVGADTIYF. The CDR3 DNA sequence: TGTGCCAGCAGCGTAGACGTTGGGGCCGACACCATATATTTT.

The chain uses TRBV12-3 or TRBV12-4 and TRBJ1-1; no clear D gene. CDR3 length: 15 residues. The V gene lost 6 bases and the J gene lost 4 bases, with 18 bases spanning the gap. CDR3 sequence reads: CASSLGSLFGTEAFF. In DNA form, the CDR3 reads TGTGCCAGCAGCCTCGGGTCCCTGTTTGGCACTGAAGCTTTCTTT.